This TCR beta chain was found in a study of T-cell memory formation after mild COVID-19. Looking at the study overall: Clusters were largely donor specific.

Each CDR3 protein gets one entry after TCRdb re-called the 5' RACE reads with MiXCR. The sample contains about 90,000 distinct CDR3 sequences, approximately 15% of which appear only once. This clonotype was found a few times. What it binds is not known. The germline V gene has CDR1 LGHNT and CDR2 FRNRAP. This CDR3 comprises 14 residues. V lost 5 bases and J 6 bases, leaving 15 bases between the germline ends. Study findings and constraints: Those CD4+ clones that contracted were mainly in CM and EM (CD8+ ones in EMRA).

This receptor was obtained from a man aged 18 to 30 who had mild COVID-19 (a few samples of this study predate the infection). Cell type and time point are not known. What was sequenced was PBMCs or a T cell subset sorted from them (not recorded which). The rearrangement links TRBV12-5 to TRBJ2-3; D is unresolved. The DNA for the CDR3 is TGTGCTAGTGGTGGAGTCCCCCAGATCGATACGCAGTATTTT. It specifies CASGGVPQIDTQYF.